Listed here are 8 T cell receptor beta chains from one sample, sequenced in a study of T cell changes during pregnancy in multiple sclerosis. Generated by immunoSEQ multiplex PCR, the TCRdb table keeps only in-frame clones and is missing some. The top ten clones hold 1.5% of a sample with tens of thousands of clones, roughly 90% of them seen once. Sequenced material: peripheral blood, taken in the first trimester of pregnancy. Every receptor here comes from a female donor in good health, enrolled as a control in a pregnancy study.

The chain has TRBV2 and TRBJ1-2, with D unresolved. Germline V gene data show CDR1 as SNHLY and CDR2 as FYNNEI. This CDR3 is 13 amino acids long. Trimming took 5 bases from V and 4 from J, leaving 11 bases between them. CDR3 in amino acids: CASSPVLTYGYTF. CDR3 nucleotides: TGTGCCAGCAGTCCGGTCCTAACCTATGGCTACACCTTC.

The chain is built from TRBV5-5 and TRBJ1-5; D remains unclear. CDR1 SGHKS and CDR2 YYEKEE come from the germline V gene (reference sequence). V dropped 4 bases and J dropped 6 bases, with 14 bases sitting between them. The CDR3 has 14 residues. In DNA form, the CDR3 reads TGTGCCAGCAGCCCGAGCATGGGAGCTCAGCCCCAGCATTTT. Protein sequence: CASSPSMGAQPQHF. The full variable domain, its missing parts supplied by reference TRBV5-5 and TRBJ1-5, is DAGVTQSPTHLIKTRGQQVTLRCSPISGHKSVSWYQQVLGQGPQFIFQYYEKEERGRGNFPDRFSARQFPNYSSELNVNALLLGDSALYLCASSPSMGAQPQHFGDGTRLSIL.

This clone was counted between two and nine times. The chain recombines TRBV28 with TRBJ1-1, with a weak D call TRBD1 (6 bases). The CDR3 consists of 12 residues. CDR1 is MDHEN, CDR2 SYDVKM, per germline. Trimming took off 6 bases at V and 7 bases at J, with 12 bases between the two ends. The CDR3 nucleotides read TGTGCCAGCAGCTTAGGACAGTTTGAAGCTTTCTTT. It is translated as CASSLGQFEAFF.

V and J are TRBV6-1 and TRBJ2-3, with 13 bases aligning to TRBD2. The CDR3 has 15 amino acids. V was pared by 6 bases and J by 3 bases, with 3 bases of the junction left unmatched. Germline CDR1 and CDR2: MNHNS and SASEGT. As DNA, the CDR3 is TGTGCCAGCAGATCGGGACTAGCGGGGACAGATACGCAGTATTTT. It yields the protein CASRSGLAGTDTQYF.

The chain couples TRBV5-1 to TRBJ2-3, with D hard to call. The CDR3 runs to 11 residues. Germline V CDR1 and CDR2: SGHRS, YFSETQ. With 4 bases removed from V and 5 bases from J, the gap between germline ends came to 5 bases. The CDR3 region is CASSPKDTQYF. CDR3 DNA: TGCGCCAGCAGCCCAAAAGATACGCAGTATTTT. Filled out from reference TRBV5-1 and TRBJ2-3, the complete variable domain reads KAGVTQTPRYLIKTRGQQVTLSCSPISGHRSVSWYQQTPGQGLQFLFEYFSETQRNKGNFPGRFSGRQFSNSRSEMNVSTLELGDSALYLCASSPKDTQYFGPGTRLTVL.

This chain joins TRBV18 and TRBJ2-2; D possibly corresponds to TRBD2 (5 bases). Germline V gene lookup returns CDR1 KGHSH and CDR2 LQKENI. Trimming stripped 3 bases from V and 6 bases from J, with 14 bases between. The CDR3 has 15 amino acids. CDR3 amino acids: CASSPKWELAGELFF. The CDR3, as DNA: TGTGCCAGCTCACCGAAGTGGGAGCTGGCCGGGGAGCTGTTTTTT.

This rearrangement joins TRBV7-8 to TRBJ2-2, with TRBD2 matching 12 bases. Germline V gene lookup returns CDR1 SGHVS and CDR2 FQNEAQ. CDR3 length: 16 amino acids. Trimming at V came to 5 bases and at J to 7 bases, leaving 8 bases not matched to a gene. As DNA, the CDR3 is TGTGCCAGCAGCCCACCGACTAGCGGGAGTGGCGGGGAGCTGTTTTTT. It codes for CASSPPTSGSGGELFF.

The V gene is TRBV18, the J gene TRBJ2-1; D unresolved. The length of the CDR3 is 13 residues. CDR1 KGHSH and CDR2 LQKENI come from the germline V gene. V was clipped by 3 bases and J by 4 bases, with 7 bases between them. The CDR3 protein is CASSPSEYNEQFF. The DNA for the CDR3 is TGTGCCAGCTCACCGAGCGAATACAATGAGCAGTTCTTC.